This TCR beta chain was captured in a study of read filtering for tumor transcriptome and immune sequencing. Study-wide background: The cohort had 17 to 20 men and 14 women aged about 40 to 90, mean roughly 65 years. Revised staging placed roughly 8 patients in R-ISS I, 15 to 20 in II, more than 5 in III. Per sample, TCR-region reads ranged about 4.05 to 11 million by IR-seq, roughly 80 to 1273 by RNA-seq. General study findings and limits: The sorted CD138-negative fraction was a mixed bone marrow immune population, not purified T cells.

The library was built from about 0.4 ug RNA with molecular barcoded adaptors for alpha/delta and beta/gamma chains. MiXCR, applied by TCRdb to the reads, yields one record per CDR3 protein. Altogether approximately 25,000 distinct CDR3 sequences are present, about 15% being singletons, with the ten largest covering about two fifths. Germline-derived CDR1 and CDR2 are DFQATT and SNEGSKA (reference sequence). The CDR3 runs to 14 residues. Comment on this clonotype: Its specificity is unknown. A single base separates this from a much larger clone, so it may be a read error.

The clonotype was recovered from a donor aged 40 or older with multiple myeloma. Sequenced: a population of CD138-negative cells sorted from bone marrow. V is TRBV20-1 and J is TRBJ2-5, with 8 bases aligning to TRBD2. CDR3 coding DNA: TGCAGTGCTAGATGGCTAGCGGGTCAAGAGACCCAGCACTTC. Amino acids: CSARWLAGQETQHF.